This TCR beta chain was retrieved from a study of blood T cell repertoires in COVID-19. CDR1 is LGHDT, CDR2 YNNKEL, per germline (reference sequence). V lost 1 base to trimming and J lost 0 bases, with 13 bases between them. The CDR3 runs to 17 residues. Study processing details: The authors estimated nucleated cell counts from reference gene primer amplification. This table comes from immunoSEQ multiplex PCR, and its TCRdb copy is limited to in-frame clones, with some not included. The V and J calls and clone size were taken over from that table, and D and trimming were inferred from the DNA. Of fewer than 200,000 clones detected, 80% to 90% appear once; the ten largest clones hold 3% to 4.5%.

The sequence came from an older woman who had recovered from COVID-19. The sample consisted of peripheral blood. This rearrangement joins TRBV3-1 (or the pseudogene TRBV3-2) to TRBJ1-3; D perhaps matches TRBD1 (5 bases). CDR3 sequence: CASSQVAGFISGNTIYF. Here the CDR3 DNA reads TGTGCCAGCAGCCAAGTGGCAGGGTTCATCTCTGGAAACACCATATATTTT.